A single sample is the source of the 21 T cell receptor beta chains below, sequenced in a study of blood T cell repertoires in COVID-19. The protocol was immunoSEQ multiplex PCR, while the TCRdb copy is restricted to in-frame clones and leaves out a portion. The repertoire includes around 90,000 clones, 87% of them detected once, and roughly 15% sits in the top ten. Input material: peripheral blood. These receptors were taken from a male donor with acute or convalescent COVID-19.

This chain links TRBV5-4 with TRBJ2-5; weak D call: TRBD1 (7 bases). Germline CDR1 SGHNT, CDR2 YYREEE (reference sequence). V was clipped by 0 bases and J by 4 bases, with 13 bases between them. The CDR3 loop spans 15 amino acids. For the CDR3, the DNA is TGTGCCAGCAGCTTGGATAACAGGGGAGGAGAGACCCAGTACTTC. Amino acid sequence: CASSLDNRGGETQYF.

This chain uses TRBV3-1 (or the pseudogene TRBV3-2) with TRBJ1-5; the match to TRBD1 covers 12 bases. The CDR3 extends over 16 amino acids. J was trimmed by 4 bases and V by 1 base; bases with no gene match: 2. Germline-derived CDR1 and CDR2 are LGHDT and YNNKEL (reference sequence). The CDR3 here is CASSQAGQGANQPQHF. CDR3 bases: TGTGCCAGCAGCCAAGCGGGACAGGGGGCAAATCAGCCCCAGCATTTT.

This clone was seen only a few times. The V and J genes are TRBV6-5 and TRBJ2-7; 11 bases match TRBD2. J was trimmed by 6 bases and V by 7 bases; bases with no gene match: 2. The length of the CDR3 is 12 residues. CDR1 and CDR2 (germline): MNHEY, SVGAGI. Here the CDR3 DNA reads TGTGCCAGCAAAGGACTAGCGGGCGAGCAGTACTTC. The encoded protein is CASKGLAGEQYF.

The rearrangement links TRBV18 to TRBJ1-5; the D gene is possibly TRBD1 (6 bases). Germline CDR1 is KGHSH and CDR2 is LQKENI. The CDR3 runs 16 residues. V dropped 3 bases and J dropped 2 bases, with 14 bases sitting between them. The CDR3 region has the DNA TGTGCCAGCTCACCCCGGGCAGGGGTGGGCAATCAGCCCCAGCATTTT. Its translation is CASSPRAGVGNQPQHF.

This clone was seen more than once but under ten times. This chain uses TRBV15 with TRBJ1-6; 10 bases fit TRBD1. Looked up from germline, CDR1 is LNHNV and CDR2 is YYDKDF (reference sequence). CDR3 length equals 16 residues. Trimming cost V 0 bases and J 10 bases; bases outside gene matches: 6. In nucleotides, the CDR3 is TGTGCCACCAGCAGAGATGGGACAGGGGAAGGGTCACCCCTCCACTTT. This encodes CATSRDGTGEGSPLHF. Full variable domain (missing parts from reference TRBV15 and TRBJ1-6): DAMVIQNPRYQVTQFGKPVTLSCSQTLNHNVMYWYQQKSSQAPKLLFHYYDKDFNNEADTPDNFQSRRPNTSFCFLDIRSPGLGDTAMYLCATSRDGTGEGSPLHFGNGTRLTVT.

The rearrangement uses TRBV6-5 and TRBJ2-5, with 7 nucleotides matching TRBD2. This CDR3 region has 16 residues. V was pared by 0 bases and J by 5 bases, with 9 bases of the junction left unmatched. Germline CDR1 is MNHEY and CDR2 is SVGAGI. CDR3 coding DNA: TGTGCCAGCAGTTACTCGGGACTACCTGGGGGGGAGACCCAGTACTTC. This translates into CASSYSGLPGGETQYF.

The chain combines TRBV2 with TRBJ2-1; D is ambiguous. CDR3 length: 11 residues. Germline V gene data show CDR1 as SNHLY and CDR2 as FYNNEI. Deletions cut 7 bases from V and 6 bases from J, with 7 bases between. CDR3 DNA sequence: TGTGCCAGCACCGAGTTCAATGAGCAGTTCTTC. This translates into CASTEFNEQFF.

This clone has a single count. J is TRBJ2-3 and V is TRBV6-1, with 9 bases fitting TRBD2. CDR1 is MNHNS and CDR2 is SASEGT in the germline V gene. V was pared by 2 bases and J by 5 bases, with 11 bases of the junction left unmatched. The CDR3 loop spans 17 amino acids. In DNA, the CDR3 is TGTGCCAGCAGTGAACGGCCCGCGGGGGGGCGCAGAGATACGCAGTATTTT. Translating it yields CASSERPAGGRRDTQYF.

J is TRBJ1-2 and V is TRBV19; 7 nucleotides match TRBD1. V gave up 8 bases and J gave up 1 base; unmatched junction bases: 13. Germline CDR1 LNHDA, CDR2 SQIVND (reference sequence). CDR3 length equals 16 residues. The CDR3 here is CASRKTDRVFNYGYTF. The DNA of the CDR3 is TGTGCCAGTCGAAAGACCGACAGGGTGTTTAACTATGGCTACACCTTC.

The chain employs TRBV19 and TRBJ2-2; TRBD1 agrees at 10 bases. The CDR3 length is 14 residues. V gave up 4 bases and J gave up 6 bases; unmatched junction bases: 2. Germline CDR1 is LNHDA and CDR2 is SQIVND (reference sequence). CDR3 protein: CASSNGQGAGELFF. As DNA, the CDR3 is TGTGCCAGTAGTAACGGACAGGGGGCCGGGGAGCTGTTTTTT.

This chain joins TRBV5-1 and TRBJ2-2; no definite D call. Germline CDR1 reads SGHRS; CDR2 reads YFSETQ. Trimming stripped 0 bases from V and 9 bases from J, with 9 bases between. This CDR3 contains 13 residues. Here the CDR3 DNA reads TGCGCCAGCAGCTTGGACAGTCTCCGGGAGCTGTTTTTT. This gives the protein CASSLDSLRELFF.

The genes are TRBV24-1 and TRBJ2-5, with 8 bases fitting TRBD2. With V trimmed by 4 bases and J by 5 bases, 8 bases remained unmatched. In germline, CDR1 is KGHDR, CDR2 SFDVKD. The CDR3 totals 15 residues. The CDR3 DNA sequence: TGTGCCACCAGTGAGAGTACCGGGGGGGCGGAGACCCAGTACTTC. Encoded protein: CATSESTGGAETQYF.

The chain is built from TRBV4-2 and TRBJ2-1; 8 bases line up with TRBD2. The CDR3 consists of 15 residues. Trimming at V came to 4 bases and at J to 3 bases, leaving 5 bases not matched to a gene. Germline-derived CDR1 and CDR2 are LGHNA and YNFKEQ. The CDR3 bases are TGTGCCAGCAGCCTCGAAGCGGGGGTCTACAATGAGCAGTTCTTC. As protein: CASSLEAGVYNEQFF.

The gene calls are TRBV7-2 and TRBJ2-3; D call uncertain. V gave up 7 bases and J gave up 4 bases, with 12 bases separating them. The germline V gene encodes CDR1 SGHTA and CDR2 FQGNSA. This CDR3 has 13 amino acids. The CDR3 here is CASTSGGADTQYF. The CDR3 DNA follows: TGTGCCAGCACCTCTGGCGGAGCAGATACGCAGTATTTT.

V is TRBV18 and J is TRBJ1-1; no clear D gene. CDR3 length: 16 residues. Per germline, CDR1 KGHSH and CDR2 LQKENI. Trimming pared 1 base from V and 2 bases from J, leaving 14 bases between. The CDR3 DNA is TGTGCCAGCTCACCACGGTCGGGAGACCTCAACACTGAAGCTTTCTTT. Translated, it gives CASSPRSGDLNTEAFF. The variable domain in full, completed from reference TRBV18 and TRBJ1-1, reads NAGVMQNPRHLVRRRGQEARLRCSPMKGHSHVYWYRQLPEEGLKFMVYLQKENIIDESGMPKERFSAEFPKEGPSILRIQQVVRGDSAAYFCASSPRSGDLNTEAFFGQGTRLTVV.

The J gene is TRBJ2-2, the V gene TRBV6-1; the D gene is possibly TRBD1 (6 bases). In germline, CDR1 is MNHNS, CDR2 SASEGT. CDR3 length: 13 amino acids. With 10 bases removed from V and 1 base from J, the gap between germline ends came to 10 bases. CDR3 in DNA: TGTGCCATTACACAGGGGAACACCGGGGAGCTGTTTTTT. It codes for CAITQGNTGELFF.

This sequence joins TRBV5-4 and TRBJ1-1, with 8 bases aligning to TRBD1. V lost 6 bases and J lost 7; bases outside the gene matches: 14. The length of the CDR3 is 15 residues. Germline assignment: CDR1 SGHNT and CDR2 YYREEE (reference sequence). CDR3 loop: CASNSMDRAAGEAFF. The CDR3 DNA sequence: TGTGCCAGCAATAGCATGGACAGGGCGGCGGGTGAAGCTTTCTTT.

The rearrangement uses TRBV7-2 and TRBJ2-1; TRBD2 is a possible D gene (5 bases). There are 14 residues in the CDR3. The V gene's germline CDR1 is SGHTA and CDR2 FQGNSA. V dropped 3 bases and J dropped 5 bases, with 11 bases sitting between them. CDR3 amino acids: CASSFEPGNNEQFF. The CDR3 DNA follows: TGTGCCAGCAGCTTCGAGCCGGGAAACAATGAGCAGTTCTTC.

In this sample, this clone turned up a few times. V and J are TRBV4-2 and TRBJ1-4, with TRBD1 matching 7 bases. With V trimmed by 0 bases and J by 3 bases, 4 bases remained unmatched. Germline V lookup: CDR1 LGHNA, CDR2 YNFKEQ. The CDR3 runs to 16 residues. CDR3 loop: CASSQEGGSSNEKLFF. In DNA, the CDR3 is TGTGCCAGCAGCCAAGAAGGGGGCAGCTCTAATGAAAAACTGTTTTTT.

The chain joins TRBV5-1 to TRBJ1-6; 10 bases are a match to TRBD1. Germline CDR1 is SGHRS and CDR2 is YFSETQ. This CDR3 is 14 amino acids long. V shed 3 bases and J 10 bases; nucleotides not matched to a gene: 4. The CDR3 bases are TGCGCCAGCAGCTCCGGGACAGGGGACTCACCCCTCCACTTT. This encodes CASSSGTGDSPLHF.

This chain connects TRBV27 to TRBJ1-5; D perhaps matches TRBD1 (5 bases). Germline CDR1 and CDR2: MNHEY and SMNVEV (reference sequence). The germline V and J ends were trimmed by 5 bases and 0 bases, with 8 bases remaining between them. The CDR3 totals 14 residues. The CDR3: CASSGGSSNQPQHF. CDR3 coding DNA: TGTGCCAGCAGTGGGGGGTCTAGCAATCAGCCCCAGCATTTT.